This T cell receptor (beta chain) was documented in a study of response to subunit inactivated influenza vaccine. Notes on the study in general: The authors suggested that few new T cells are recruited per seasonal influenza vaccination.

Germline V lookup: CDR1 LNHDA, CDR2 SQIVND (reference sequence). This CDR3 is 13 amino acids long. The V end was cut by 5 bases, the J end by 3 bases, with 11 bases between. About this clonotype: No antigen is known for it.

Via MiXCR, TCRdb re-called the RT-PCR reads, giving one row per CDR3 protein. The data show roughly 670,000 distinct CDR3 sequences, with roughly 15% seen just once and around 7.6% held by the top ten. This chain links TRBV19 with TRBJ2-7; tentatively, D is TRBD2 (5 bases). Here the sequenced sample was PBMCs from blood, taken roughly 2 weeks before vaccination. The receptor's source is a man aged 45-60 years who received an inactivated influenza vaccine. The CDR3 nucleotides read TGTGCCAGTAGTCCCGACTACAACTACGAGCAGTACTTC. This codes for CASSPDYNYEQYF. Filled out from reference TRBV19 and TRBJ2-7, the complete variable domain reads DGGITQSPKYLFRKEGQNVTLSCEQNLNHDAMYWYRQDPGQGLRLIYYSQIVNDFQKGDIAEGYSVSREKKESFPLTVTSAQKNPTAFYLCASSPDYNYEQYFGPGTRLTVT.